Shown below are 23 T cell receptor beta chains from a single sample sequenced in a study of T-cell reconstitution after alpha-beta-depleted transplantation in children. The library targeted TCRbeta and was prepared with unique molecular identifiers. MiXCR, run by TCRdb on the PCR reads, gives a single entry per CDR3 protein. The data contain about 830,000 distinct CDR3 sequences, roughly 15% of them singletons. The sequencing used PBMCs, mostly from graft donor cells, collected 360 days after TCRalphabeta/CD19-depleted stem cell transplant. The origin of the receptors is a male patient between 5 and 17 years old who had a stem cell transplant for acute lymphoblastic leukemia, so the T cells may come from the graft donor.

The CDR3 protein is CASSSLRDRGVTGELFF. CDR3 nucleotide sequence: TGTGCCAGCAGTTCCCTAAGGGACAGGGGGGTTACCGGGGAGCTGTTTTTT. The V gene is TRBV12-3 or TRBV12-4, the J gene TRBJ2-2; 11 bases line up with TRBD1. The CDR3 is made up of 17 amino acids. Losses at the gene ends were 4 bases for V and 5 bases for J; bases not matched to a gene: 9.

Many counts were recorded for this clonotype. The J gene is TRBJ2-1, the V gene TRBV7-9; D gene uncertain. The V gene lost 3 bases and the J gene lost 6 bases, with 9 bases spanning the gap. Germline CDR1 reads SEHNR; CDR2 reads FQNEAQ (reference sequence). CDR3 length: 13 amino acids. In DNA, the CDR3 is TGTGCCAGCAGCTTCACTAAAGGCAATGAGCAGTTCTTC. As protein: CASSFTKGNEQFF.

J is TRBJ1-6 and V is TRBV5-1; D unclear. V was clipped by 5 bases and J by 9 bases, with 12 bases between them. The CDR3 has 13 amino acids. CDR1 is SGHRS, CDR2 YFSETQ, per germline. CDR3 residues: CASRGQDPSPLHF. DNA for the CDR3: TGCGCCAGCAGAGGGCAGGATCCTTCACCCCTCCACTTT.

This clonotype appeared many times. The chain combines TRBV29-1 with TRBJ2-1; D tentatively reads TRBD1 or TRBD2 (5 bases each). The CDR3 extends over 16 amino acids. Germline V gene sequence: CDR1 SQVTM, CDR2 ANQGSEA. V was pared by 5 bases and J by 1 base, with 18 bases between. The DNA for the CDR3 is TGCAGCGTTAGTGGGGCTCCAGGGAGATCCTACAATGAGCAGTTCTTC. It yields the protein CSVSGAPGRSYNEQFF.

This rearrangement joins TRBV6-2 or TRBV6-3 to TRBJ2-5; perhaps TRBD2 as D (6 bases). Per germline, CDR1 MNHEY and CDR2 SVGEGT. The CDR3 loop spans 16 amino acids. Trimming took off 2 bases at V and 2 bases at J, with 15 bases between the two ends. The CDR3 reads CASSYPALAGQETQYF. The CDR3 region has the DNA TGTGCCAGCAGTTACCCAGCCCTTGCGGGGCAAGAGACCCAGTACTTC.

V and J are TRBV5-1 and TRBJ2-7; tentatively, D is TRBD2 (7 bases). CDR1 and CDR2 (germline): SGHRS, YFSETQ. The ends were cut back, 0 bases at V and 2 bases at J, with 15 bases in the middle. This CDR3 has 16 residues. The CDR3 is CASSLGGASGTYEQYF. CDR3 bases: TGCGCCAGCAGCTTGGGGGGGGCTAGCGGAACCTACGAGCAGTACTTC.

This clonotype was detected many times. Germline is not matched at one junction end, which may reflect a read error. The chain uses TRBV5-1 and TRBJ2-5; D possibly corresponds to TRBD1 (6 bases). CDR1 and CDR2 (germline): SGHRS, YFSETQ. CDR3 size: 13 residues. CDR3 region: CASSPDSQETQYF. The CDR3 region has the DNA TGTGCCAGCAGTCCGGACAGCCAAGAGACCCAGTACTTC.

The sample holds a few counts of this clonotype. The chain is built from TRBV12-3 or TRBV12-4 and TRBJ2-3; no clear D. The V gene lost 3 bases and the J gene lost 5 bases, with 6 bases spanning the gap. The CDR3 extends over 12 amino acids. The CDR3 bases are TGTGCCAGCAGTTTCTGGGAAGATACGCAGTATTTT. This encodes CASSFWEDTQYF.

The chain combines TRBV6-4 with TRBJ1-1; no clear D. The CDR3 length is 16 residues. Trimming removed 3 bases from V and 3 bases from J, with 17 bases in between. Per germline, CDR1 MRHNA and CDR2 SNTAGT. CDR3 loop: CASSEFYPERDTEAFF. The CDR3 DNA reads TGTGCCAGCAGTGAATTCTATCCGGAAAGAGACACTGAAGCTTTCTTT.

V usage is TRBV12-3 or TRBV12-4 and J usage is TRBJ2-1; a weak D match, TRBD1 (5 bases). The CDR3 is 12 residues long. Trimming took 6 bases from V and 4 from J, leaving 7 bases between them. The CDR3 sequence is CASRYRYNEQFF. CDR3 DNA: TGTGCCAGCAGGTACAGGTACAATGAGCAGTTCTTC.

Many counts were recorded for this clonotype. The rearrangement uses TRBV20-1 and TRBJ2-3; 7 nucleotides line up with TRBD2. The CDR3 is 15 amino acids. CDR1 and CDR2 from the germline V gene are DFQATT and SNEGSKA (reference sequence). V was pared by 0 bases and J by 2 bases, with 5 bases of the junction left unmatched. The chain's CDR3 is CSARDGRGPTDTQYF. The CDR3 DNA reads TGCAGTGCTAGAGATGGGAGGGGACCCACAGATACGCAGTATTTT.

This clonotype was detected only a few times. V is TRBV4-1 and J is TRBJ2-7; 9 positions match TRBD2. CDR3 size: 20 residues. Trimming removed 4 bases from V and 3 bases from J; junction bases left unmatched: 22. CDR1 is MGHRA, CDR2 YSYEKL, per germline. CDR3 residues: CASSPLPRLAGGPRFYEQYF. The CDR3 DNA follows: TGCGCCAGCAGCCCCCTTCCTAGACTGGCGGGAGGGCCACGGTTCTACGAGCAGTACTTC.

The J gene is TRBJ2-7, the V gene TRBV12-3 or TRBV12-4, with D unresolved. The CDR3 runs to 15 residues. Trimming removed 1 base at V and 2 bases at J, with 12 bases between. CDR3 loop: CASSLGRPSPYEQYF. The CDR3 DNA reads TGTGCCAGCAGTTTAGGTCGTCCGTCTCCCTACGAGCAGTACTTC.

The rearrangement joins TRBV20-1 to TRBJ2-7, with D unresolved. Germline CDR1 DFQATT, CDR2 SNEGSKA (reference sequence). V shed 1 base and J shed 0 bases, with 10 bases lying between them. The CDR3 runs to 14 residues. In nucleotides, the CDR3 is TGCAGTGCTAGAGTCTATAGGCTCTCCTACGAGCAGTACTTC. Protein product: CSARVYRLSYEQYF.

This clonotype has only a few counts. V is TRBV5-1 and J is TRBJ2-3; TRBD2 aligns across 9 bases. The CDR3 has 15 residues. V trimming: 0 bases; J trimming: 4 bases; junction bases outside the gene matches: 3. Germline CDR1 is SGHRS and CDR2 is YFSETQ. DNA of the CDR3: TGCGCCAGCAGCTTGGCGCTAGCGGGATCAGATACGCAGTATTTT. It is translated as CASSLALAGSDTQYF.

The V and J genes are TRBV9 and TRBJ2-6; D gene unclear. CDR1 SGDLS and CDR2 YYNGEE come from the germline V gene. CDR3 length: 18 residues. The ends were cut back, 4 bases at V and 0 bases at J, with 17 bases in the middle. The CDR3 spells CASSPVEGLYSGANVLTF. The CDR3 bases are TGTGCCAGCAGCCCAGTCGAAGGGTTGTACTCTGGGGCCAACGTCCTGACTTTC.

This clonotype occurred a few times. The CDR3 reads CASNKTSTPYEQYF. As DNA, the CDR3 is TGTGCCAGCAATAAGACTAGCACCCCCTACGAGCAGTACTTC. This chain joins TRBV21-1 and TRBJ2-7; the tabulated D call, TRBD2, remains unverified against the DNA. TRBV21-1 is annotated as a pseudogene. The CDR3 consists of 14 residues.

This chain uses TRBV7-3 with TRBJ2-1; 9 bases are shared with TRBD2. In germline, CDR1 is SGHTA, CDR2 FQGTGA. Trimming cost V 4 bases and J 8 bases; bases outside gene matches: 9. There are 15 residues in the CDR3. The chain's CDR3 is CASSWGTSRSDEQFF. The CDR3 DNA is TGTGCCAGCAGCTGGGGGACTAGCCGCTCCGATGAGCAGTTCTTC.

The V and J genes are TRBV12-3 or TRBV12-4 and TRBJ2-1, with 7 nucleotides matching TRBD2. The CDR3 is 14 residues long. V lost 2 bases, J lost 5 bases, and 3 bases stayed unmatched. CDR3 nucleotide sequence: TGTGCCAGCAGTTTAAGTGGGAGGGACAATGAGCAGTTCTTC. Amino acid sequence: CASSLSGRDNEQFF.

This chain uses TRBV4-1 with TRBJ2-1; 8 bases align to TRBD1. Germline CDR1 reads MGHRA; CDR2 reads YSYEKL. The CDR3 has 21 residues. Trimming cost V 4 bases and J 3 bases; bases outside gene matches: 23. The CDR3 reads CASSPFWTGRRHGRDYNEQFF. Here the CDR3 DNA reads TGCGCCAGCAGCCCCTTTTGGACAGGGCGAAGACACGGGAGAGACTACAATGAGCAGTTCTTC.

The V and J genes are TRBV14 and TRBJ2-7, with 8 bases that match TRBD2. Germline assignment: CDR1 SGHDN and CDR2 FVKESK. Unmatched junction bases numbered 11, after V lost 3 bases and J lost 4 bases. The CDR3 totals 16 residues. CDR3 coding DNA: TGTGCCAGCAGCCACTCACCGGGACTAGGCCCATACGAGCAGTACTTC. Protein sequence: CASSHSPGLGPYEQYF.

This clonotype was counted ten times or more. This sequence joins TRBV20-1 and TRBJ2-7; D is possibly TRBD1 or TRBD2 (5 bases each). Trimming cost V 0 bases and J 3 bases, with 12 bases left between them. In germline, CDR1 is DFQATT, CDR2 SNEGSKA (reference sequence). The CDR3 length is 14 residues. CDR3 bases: TGCAGTGCTAGAGATCCCCAGAGGGGCTACGAGCAGTACTTC. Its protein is CSARDPQRGYEQYF.

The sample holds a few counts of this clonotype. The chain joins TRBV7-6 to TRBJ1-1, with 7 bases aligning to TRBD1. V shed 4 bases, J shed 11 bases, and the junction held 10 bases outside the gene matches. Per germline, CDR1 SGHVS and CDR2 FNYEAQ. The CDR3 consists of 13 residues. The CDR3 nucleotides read TGTGCCAGCAGCTCGTGGCCAACAGGGGACGCTTTCTTT. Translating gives CASSSWPTGDAFF.